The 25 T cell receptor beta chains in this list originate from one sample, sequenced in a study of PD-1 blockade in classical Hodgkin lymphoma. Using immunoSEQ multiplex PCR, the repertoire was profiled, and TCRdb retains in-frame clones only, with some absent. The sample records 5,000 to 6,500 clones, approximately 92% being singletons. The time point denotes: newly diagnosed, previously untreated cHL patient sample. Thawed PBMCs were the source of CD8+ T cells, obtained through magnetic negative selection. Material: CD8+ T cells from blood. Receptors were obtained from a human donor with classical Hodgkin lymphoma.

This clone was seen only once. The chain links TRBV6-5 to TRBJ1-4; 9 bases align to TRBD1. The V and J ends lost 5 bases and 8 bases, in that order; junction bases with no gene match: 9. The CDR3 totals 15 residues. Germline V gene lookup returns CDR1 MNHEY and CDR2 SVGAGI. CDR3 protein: CASSRGTGRGEKLFF. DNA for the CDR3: TGTGCCAGCAGTAGGGGGACAGGGCGGGGAGAAAAACTGTTTTTT.

CDR3 residues: CASSLGTSGNTGELFF. CDR3 DNA sequence: TGTGCCAGCAGCTTAGGGACTAGCGGAAACACCGGGGAGCTGTTTTTT. V gene TRBV7-2 combines with J gene TRBJ2-2; TRBD2 agrees at 10 bases. V trimming: 1 base; J trimming: 2 bases; junction bases outside the gene matches: 1. CDR3 length: 16 residues. Germline-derived CDR1 and CDR2 are SGHTA and FQGNSA.

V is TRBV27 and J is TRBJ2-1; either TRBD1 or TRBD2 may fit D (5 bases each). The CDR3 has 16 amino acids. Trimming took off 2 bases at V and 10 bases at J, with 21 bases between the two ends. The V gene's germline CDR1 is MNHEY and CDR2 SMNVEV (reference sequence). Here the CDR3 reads CASSLRSGTPSAEQFF. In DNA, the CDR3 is TGTGCCAGCAGTTTACGCTCGGGGACGCCAAGTGCGGAGCAGTTCTTC.

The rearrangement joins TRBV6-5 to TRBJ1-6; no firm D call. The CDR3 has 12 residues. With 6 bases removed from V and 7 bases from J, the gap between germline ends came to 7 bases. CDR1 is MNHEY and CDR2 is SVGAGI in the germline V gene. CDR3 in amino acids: CASSQRNSPLHF. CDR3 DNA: TGTGCCAGCAGCCAACGGAATTCACCCCTCCACTTT.

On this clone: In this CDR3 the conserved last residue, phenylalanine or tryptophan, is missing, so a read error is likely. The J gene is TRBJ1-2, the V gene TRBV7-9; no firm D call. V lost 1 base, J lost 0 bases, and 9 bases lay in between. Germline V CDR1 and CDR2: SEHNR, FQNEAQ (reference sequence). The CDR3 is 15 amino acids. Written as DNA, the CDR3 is TGTGCCAGCAGCTTAGATTTTGGCACTAACTATGGCTACACCCTC. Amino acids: CASSLDFGTNYGYTL.

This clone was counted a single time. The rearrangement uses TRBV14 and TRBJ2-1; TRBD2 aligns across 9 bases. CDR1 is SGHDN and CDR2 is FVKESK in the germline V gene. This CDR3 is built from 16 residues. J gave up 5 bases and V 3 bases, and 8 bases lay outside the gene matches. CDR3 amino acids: CASSQELAGINNEQFF. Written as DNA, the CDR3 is TGTGCCAGCAGCCAGGAGCTAGCGGGGATAAACAATGAGCAGTTCTTC.

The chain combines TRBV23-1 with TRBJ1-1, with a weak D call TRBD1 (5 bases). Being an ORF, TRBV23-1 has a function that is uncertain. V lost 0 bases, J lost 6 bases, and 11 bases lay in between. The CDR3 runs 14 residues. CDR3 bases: TGCGCCAGCAGTCAATCCCTTGGGGGGGCTGAAGCTTTCTTT. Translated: CASSQSLGGAEAFF.

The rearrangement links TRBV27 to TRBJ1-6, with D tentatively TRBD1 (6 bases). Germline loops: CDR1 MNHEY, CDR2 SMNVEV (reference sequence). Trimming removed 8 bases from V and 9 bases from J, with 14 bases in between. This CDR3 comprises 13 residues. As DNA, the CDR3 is TGTGCCAGCGGGGGCAGGGACCCTTCACCCCTCCACTTT. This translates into CASGGRDPSPLHF.

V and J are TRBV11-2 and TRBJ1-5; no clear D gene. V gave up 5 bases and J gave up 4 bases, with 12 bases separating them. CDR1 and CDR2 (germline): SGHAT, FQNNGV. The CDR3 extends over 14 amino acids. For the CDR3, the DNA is TGTGCCAGCAGCCTCAGACTGATGAATCAGCCCCAGCATTTT. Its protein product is CASSLRLMNQPQHF. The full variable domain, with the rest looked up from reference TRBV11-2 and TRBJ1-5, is EAGVAQSPRYKIIEKRQSVAFWCNPISGHATLYWYQQILGQGPKLLIQFQNNGVVDDSQLPKDRFSAERLKGVDSTLKIQPAKLEDSAVYLCASSLRLMNQPQHFGDGTRLSIL.

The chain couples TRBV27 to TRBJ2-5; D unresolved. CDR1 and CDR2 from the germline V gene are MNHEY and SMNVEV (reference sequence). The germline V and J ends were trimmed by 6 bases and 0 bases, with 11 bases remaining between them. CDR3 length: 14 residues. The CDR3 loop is CASSRQLNQETQYF. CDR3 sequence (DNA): TGTGCCAGCAGCCGCCAGCTAAACCAAGAGACCCAGTACTTC.

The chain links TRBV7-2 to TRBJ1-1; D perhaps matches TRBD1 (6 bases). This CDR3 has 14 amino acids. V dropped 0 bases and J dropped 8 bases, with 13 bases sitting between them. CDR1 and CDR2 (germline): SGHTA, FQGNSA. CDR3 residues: CASSLASQGTEAFF. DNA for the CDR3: TGTGCCAGCAGCTTAGCCTCGCAGGGGACCGAAGCTTTCTTT.

The CDR3 DNA follows: TGTGCCAGCAGGCCGGGACAGGGCTTCTCCTACGAGCAGTACTTC. Its translation is CASRPGQGFSYEQYF. This chain uses TRBV7-3 with TRBJ2-7, with 9 bases identical to TRBD1. CDR3 length: 15 residues. Germline assignment: CDR1 SGHTA and CDR2 FQGTGA. The V and J ends lost 6 bases and 0 bases, in that order; junction bases with no gene match: 6.

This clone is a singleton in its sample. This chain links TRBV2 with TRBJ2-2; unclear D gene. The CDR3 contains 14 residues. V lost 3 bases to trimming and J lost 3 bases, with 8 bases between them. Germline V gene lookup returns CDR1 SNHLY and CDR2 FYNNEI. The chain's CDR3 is CASSDYSHTGELFF. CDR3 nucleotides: TGTGCCAGCAGTGATTACAGCCACACCGGGGAGCTGTTTTTT.

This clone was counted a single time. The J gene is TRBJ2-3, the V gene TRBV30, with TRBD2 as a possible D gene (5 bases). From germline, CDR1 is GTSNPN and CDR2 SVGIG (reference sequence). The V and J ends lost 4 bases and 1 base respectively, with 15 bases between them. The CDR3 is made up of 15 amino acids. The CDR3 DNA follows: TGTGCCTGGACAGCCCCTAGCCGCCGCACAGATACGCAGTATTTT. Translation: CAWTAPSRRTDTQYF.

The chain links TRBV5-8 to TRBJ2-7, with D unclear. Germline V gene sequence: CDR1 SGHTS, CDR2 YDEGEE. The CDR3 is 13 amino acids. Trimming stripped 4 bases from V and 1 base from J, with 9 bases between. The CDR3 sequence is CASSTDRSYEQYF. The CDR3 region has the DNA TGTGCCAGCAGCACGGACCGGTCCTACGAGCAGTACTTC.

Here the CDR3 DNA reads TGTGCCACCAGCCGACGGAGGACAGGGACGGTTGGAAACACCATATATTTT. Its translation: CATSRRRTGTVGNTIYF. The rearrangement joins TRBV15 to TRBJ1-3; 8 bases agree with TRBD1. From germline, CDR1 is LNHNV and CDR2 YYDKDF (reference sequence). The junction had 12 bases not matched to a gene; V was cut back by 5 bases and J by 3 bases. This CDR3 is 17 amino acids long.

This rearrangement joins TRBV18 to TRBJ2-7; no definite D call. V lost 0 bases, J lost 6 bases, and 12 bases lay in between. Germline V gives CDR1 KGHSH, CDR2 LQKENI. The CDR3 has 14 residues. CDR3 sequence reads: CASSPPVWPPEQYF. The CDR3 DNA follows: TGTGCCAGCTCACCACCAGTCTGGCCTCCCGAGCAGTACTTC.

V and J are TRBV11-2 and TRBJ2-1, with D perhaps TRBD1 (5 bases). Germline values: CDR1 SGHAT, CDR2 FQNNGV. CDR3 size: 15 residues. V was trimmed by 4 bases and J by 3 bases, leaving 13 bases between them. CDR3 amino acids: CASSSSRQFYNEQFF. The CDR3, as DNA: TGTGCCAGCAGCTCATCCCGACAGTTCTACAATGAGCAGTTCTTC.

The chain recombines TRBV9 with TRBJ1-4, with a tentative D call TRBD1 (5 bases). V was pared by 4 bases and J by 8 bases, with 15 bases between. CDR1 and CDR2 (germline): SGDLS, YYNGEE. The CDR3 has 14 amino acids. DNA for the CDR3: TGTGCCAGCAGCCCCGGAGGGGTAGAAGAAAAACTGTTTTTT. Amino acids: CASSPGGVEEKLFF.

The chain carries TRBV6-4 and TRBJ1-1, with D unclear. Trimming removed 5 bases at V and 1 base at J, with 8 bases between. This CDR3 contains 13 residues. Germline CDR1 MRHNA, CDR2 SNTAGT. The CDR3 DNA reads TGTGCCAGCAGTTCGGGGTCGAACACTGAAGCTTTCTTT. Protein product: CASSSGSNTEAFF.

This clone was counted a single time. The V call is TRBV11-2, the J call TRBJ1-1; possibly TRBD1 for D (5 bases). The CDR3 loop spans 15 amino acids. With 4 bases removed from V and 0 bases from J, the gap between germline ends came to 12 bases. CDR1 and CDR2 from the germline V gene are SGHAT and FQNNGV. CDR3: CASSSGTGLNTEAFF. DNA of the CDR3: TGTGCCAGCAGCTCAGGAACAGGCTTGAACACTGAAGCTTTCTTT.

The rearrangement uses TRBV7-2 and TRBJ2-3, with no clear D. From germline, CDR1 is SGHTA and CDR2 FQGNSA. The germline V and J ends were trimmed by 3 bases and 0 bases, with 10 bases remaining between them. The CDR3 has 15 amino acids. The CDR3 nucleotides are TGTGCCAGCAGCTTCGGCAGAGCTAGCACAGATACGCAGTATTTT. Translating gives CASSFGRASTDTQYF.

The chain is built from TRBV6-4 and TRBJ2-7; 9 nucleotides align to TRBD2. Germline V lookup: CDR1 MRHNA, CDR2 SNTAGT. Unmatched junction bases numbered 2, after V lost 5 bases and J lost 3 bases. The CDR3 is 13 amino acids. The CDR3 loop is CASSSREGYEQYF. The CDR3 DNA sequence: TGTGCCAGCAGTTCGCGGGAGGGCTACGAGCAGTACTTC.

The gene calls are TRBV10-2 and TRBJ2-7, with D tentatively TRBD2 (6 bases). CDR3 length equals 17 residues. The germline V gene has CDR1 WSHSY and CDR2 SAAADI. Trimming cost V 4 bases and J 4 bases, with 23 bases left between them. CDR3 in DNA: TGCGCCAGCAGTGGGTTAGCGGCCGAAACCGGACCGTACGAGCAGTACTTC. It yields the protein CASSGLAAETGPYEQYF.

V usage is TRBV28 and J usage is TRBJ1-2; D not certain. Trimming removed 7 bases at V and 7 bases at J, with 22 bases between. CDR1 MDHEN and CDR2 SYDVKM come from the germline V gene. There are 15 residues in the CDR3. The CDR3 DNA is TGTGCCAGCACCATTCGGCCCGGGCGTAAGGGTGGCTACACCTTC. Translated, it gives CASTIRPGRKGGYTF.